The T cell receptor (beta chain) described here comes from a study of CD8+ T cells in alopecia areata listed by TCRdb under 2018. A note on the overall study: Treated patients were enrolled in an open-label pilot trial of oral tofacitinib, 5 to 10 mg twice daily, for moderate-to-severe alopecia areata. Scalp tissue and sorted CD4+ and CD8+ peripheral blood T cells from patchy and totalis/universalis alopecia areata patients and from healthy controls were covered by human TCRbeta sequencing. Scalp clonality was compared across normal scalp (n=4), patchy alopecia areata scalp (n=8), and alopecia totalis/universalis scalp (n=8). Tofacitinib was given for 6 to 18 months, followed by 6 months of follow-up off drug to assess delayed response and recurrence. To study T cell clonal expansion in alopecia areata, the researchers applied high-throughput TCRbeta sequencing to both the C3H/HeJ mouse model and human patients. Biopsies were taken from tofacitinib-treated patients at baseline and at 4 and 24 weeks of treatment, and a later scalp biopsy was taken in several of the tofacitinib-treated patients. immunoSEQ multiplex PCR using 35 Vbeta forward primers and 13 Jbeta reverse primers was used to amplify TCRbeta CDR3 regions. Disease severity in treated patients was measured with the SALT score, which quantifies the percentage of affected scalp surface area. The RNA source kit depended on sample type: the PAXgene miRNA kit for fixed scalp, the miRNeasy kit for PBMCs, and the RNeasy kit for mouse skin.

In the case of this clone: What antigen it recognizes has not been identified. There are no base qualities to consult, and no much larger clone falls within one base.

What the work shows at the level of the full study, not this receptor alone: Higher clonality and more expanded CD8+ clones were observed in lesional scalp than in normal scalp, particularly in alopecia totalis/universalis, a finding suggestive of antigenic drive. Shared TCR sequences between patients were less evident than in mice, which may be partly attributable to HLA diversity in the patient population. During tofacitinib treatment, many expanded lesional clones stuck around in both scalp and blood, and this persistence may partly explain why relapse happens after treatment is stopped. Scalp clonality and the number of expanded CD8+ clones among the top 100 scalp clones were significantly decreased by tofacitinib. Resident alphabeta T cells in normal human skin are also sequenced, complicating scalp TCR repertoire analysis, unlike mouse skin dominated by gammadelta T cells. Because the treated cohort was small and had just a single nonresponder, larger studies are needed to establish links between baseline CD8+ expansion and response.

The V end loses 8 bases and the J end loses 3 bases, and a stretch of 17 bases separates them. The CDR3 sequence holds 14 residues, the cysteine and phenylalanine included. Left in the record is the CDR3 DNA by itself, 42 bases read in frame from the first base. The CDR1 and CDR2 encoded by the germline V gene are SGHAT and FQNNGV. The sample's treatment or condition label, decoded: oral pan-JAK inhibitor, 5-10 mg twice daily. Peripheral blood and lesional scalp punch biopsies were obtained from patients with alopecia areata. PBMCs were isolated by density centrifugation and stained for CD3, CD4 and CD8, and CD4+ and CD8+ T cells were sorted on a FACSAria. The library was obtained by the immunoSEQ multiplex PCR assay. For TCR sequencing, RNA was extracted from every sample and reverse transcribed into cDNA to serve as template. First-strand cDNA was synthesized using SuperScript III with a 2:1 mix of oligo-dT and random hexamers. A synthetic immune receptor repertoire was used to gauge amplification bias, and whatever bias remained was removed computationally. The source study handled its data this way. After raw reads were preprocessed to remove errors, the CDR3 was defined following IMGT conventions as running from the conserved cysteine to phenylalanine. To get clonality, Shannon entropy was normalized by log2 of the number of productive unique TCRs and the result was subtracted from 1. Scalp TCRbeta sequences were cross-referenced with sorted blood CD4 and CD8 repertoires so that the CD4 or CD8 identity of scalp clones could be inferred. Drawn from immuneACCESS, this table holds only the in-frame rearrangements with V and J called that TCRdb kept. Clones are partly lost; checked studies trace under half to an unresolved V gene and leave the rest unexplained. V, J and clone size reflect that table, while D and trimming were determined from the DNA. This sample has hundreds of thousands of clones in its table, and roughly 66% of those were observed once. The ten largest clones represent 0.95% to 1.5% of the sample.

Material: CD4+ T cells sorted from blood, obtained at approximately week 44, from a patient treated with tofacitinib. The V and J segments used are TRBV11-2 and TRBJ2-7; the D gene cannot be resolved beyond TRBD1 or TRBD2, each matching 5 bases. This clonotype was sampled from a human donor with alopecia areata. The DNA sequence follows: TGTGCCAGCGGCGGCCGGGACGGAGGCTACGAGCAGTACTTC. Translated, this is CASGGRDGGYEQYF.